This TCR beta chain was identified in a study of identical twins. Germline lookup yields CDR1 SGHKS and CDR2 YYEKEE (reference sequence). The CDR3 contains 13 residues. V lost 1 base, J lost 2 bases, and 7 bases lay in between. A few counts support this clonotype. TCRdb used MiXCR to reprocess the 5' RACE reads, holding one entry per CDR3 protein. The sample records fewer than 350,000 distinct CDR3 sequences, less than 9% being singletons. This sample was shared with a second study, whose subject was yellow fever vaccine responses in identical twins.

V is TRBV5-5 and J is TRBJ2-7, with unresolved D. The sample taken for sequencing was memory (CD45RO+) T cells sorted from blood. The receptor was derived from a woman between 18 and 30 years old in good health. Here the CDR3 reads CASSLMMTYEQYF. In DNA, the CDR3 is TGTGCCAGCAGCTTGATGATGACCTACGAGCAGTACTTC.